These 14 T cell receptor beta chains came from one sample sequenced in a study of blood T cell repertoires in COVID-19. Some clones are missing from TCRdb's copy, which holds only in-frame ones; the method was immunoSEQ multiplex PCR. Of over 70,000 clones listed, 80% are singletons. What was sequenced was peripheral blood. The receptors shown here come from a woman of 80 years or more with acute or convalescent COVID-19.

V and J are TRBV6-5 and TRBJ1-3; perhaps TRBD1 as D (5 bases). The CDR3 has 14 residues. Deletions cut 5 bases from V and 2 bases from J, with 10 bases between. CDR1 is MNHEY, CDR2 SVGAGI, per germline. The CDR3: CASSKRQTGNTIYF. For the CDR3, the DNA is TGTGCCAGCAGTAAAAGACAGACTGGAAACACCATATATTTT.

V is TRBV5-1 and J is TRBJ2-2, with 8 bases identical to TRBD2. Germline lookup yields CDR1 SGHRS and CDR2 YFSETQ. The CDR3 covers 17 residues. J was trimmed by 3 bases and V by 4 bases; bases with no gene match: 11. CDR3: CASSPAVTSVYTGELFF. In DNA, the CDR3 is TGCGCCAGCAGCCCGGCAGTGACTAGCGTGTACACCGGGGAGCTGTTTTTT.

The rearrangement links TRBV6-5 to TRBJ1-3; 8 bases line up with TRBD1. This CDR3 is 15 amino acids long. With 8 bases clipped from V and 0 bases from J, the junction kept 6 bases outside the gene matches. Germline V gene lookup returns CDR1 MNHEY and CDR2 SVGAGI. CDR3 coding DNA: TGTGCCAGCTCCCAGGGGGCGAGCTCTGGAAACACCATATATTTT. This translates into CASSQGASSGNTIYF.

This clone has just a few counts. The rearrangement joins TRBV12-3 or TRBV12-4 to TRBJ2-7, with D unresolved. Trimming stripped 0 bases from V and 4 bases from J, with 4 bases between. The CDR3 is 12 amino acids. CDR3 sequence: CASSLALYEQYF. CDR3 sequence (DNA): TGTGCCAGCAGTTTAGCGCTATACGAGCAGTACTTC.

The chain links TRBV10-3 to TRBJ1-1, with 7 bases aligning to TRBD1. The CDR3 extends over 15 amino acids. The V gene end was trimmed by 2 bases and the J gene end by 7 bases; junction bases not matched to a gene: 10. The germline V gene encodes CDR1 ENHRY and CDR2 SYGVKD. CDR3 in amino acids: CAISEPSDRVNEAFF. In DNA, the CDR3 is TGTGCCATCAGTGAGCCGTCAGACAGGGTAAATGAAGCTTTCTTT.

The chain has TRBV9 and TRBJ2-1; D is possibly TRBD1 (5 bases). Germline-derived CDR1 and CDR2 are SGDLS and YYNGEE. Trimming removed 0 bases at V and 6 bases at J, with 10 bases between. CDR3 length equals 14 residues. In DNA, the CDR3 is TGTGCCAGCAGCGTAGTTCCGGACACCAATGAGCAGTTCTTC. Residues: CASSVVPDTNEQFF.

The V and J genes are TRBV27 and TRBJ2-7; TRBD1 might be the D (6 bases). The CDR3 runs to 13 residues. V dropped 4 bases and J dropped 9 bases, with 16 bases sitting between them. The germline V gene has CDR1 MNHEY and CDR2 SMNVEV (reference sequence). The CDR3 protein is CASSSLWGLAQYF. CDR3 coding DNA: TGTGCCAGCAGTTCCCTTTGGGGGCTGGCGCAGTACTTC.

This clone appeared a single time. The chain joins TRBV3-1 (or the pseudogene TRBV3-2) to TRBJ2-1; possibly TRBD2 for D (7 bases). The germline V and J ends were trimmed by 4 bases and 6 bases, with 10 bases remaining between them. The CDR3 is 13 residues long. CDR1 is LGHDT, CDR2 YNNKEL, per germline (reference sequence). DNA of the CDR3: TGTGCCAGCAGCCTGGGGGGGCCCAATGAGCAGTTCTTC. Translating gives CASSLGGPNEQFF.

The gene calls are TRBV11-2 and TRBJ2-1; TRBD1 matches at 9 bases. Unmatched junction bases numbered 9, after V lost 5 bases and J lost 4 bases. CDR3 size: 16 residues. Germline CDR1 reads SGHAT; CDR2 reads FQNNGV. CDR3 sequence: CASSPTTGTGYNEQFF. Here the CDR3 DNA reads TGTGCCAGCAGCCCTACAACCGGGACAGGGTACAATGAGCAGTTCTTC.

The V and J genes are TRBV29-1 and TRBJ2-7; weak D call: TRBD2 (6 bases). Germline lookup yields CDR1 SQVTM and CDR2 ANQGSEA. Trimming took off 0 bases at V and 0 bases at J, with 12 bases between the two ends. The CDR3 spans 15 residues. The CDR3 sequence: CSVEDRGAFSYEQYF. The CDR3, as DNA: TGCAGCGTTGAAGATCGCGGGGCCTTCTCCTACGAGCAGTACTTC.

V is TRBV5-1 and J is TRBJ1-5; D is possibly TRBD1 (5 bases). Between the trimmed V and J ends, which lost 2 bases and 1 base, there was a span of 7 bases. Germline-derived CDR1 and CDR2 are SGHRS and YFSETQ. The CDR3 runs to 14 residues. CDR3 coding DNA: TGCGCCAGCAGCTTAGGGGTGAGCAATCAGCCCCAGCATTTT. Translation gives CASSLGVSNQPQHF.

This chain links TRBV2 with TRBJ2-7; D is unclear. V was cut by 4 bases and J by 2 bases, with 15 bases left in between. Germline V gene data show CDR1 as SNHLY and CDR2 as FYNNEI. CDR3 length: 15 residues. CDR3 DNA sequence: TGTGCCAGCAGTGGGCAGGCCCAGCTCGCCTACGAGCAGTACTTC. Protein product: CASSGQAQLAYEQYF.

V and J are TRBV19 and TRBJ2-1; 8 bases match TRBD2. CDR1 is LNHDA and CDR2 is SQIVND in the germline V gene (reference sequence). This CDR3 is 11 amino acids long. V lost 4 bases to trimming and J lost 10 bases; unmatched junction nucleotides: 0. The CDR3 reads CASSTSGEQFF. The CDR3 coding sequence is TGTGCCAGTAGTACTAGCGGGGAGCAGTTCTTC.

The V and J genes are TRBV29-1 and TRBJ2-4; 8 nucleotides agree with TRBD1. There are 17 residues in the CDR3. V was pared by 0 bases and J by 0 bases, with 7 bases of the junction left unmatched. The germline V gene encodes CDR1 SQVTM and CDR2 ANQGSEA. The DNA of the CDR3 is TGCAGCGTTGAAGACAGGGGGCGGGGAGTAGCCAAAAACATTCAGTACTTC. Its protein product is CSVEDRGRGVAKNIQYF.